The 28 T cell receptor beta chains below come from one sample, sequenced in a study of cytomegalovirus exposure and HLA in healthy donors. Primers included in the PCR were 60 Vbeta and 13 Jbeta primers. Assay: immunoSEQ multiplex PCR; the TCRdb copy retains only in-frame clones and omits some. The repertoire holds fewer than 200,000 clones, with more than 65% as singletons. The sequencing input was PBMCs. These TCRs come from a man aged 35 to 55 in good health and CMV-seropositive.

The chain carries TRBV30 and TRBJ2-5, with 11 bases fitting TRBD2. The end of the DNA fits TRBJ2-7 better, so the J call may be wrong. The germline gives CDR1 GTSNPN, CDR2 SVGIG (reference sequence). CDR3 length: 13 residues. The CDR3 DNA reads TGTGCCAGTCATAGCGGGAGGGGCTACGAGCAGTACTTC. This gives the protein CASHSGRGYEQYF.

As for this clone: The sample contains more than one DNA sequence encoding this CDR3. V is TRBV7-8 and J is TRBJ2-1, with 9 bases identical to TRBD2. Germline values: CDR1 SGHVS, CDR2 FQNEAQ. V was pared by 3 bases and J by 4 bases, with 4 bases of the junction left unmatched. This CDR3 has 15 amino acids. The CDR3 region is CASSLVAGAYNEQFF. DNA for the CDR3: TGTGCCAGCAGCTTGGTAGCGGGAGCTTACAATGAGCAGTTCTTC.

This rearrangement joins TRBV7-2 to TRBJ2-3; maybe TRBD2 (6 bases). Trimming took off 1 base at V and 5 bases at J, with 10 bases between the two ends. The germline gives CDR1 SGHTA, CDR2 FQGNSA. CDR3 length: 14 residues. CDR3 in DNA: TGTGCCAGCAGCTTAGGGGGCGGGGAAGATACGCAGTATTTT. Translating it yields CASSLGGGEDTQYF.

The chain joins TRBV11-2 to TRBJ1-5, with TRBD1 matching over 11 bases. The CDR3 is 15 amino acids. Germline CDR1 and CDR2: SGHAT and FQNNGV. V gave up 5 bases and J gave up 4 bases; unmatched junction bases: 4. CDR3 coding DNA: TGTGCCAGCAGCCTGGACAGGGGGCGGAATCAGCCCCAGCATTTT. This translates into CASSLDRGRNQPQHF. Complete variable domain (other parts from reference TRBV11-2 and TRBJ1-5): EAGVAQSPRYKIIEKRQSVAFWCNPISGHATLYWYQQILGQGPKLLIQFQNNGVVDDSQLPKDRFSAERLKGVDSTLKIQPAKLEDSAVYLCASSLDRGRNQPQHFGDGTRLSIL.

The rearrangement joins TRBV4-3 to TRBJ2-7; perhaps TRBD2 as D (6 bases). In germline, CDR1 is LGHNA, CDR2 YSLEER. The CDR3 runs to 15 residues. V dropped 0 bases and J dropped 0 bases, with 9 bases sitting between them. Here the CDR3 DNA reads TGCGCCAGCAGCCAAGATGGGGGGAGCTCCTACGAGCAGTACTTC. This gives the protein CASSQDGGSSYEQYF.

This clone showed up just a few times. Distinct nucleotide sequences in the sample also encode this CDR3. The V call is TRBV6-4, the J call TRBJ2-3, with 11 bases fitting TRBD2. Germline CDR1 MRHNA, CDR2 SNTAGT. V was pared by 0 bases and J by 4 bases, with 0 bases of the junction left unmatched. CDR3 size: 15 residues. This CDR3 is CASSDSSGGADTQYF. CDR3 DNA sequence: TGTGCCAGCAGTGACTCTAGCGGGGGGGCAGATACGCAGTATTTT.

This chain connects TRBV27 to TRBJ2-7; 11 nucleotides agree with TRBD1. The ends lost 5 bases at V and 4 bases at J; junction bases unmatched: 4. The CDR3 has 14 residues. The V gene's germline CDR1 is MNHEY and CDR2 SMNVEV (reference sequence). The CDR3 DNA follows: TGTGCCAGCAGTACGGGGGACAGGGGGTACGAGCAGTACTTC. Translated, it gives CASSTGDRGYEQYF.

The chain employs TRBV5-1 and TRBJ1-5; tentatively, D is TRBD1 (5 bases). Per the germline V gene, CDR1 is SGHRS and CDR2 is YFSETQ. Trimming cost V 0 bases and J 2 bases, with 12 bases left between them. The CDR3 extends over 16 amino acids. The CDR3 DNA is TGCGCCAGCAGCTTGGCCCCGGGGGAGGGCAATCAGCCCCAGCATTTT. This gives the protein CASSLAPGEGNQPQHF.

This rearrangement joins TRBV30 to TRBJ2-3; D is perhaps TRBD1 (6 bases). CDR1 and CDR2 (germline): GTSNPN, SVGIG (reference sequence). The CDR3 consists of 15 residues. The V gene lost 2 bases and the J gene lost 0 bases, with 12 bases spanning the gap. CDR3 sequence: CAWSKDSASTDTQYF. The CDR3 coding sequence is TGTGCCTGGAGTAAGGACAGTGCTAGCACAGATACGCAGTATTTT.

The chain combines TRBV9 with TRBJ2-7; 14 positions match TRBD2. Germline CDR1 is SGDLS and CDR2 is YYNGEE. The V and J ends lost 3 bases and 2 bases, in that order; junction bases with no gene match: 10. The CDR3 consists of 18 residues. CDR3 region: CASSAGTSGGDTTYEQYF. The CDR3, as DNA: TGTGCCAGCAGCGCCGGGACTAGCGGGGGAGACACCACCTACGAGCAGTACTTC. The whole variable domain, remainder taken from reference TRBV9 and TRBJ2-7, is DSGVTQTPKHLITATGQRVTLRCSPRSGDLSVYWYQQSLDQGLQFLIQYYNGEERAKGNILERFSAQQFPDLHSELNLSSLELGDSALYFCASSAGTSGGDTTYEQYFGPGTRLTVT.

The CDR3 protein is CASGLASTVNEQYF. CDR3 nucleotide sequence: TGTGCTAGTGGTTTGGCCTCGACAGTCAACGAGCAGTACTTC. The V call is TRBV12-5, the J call TRBJ2-7; maybe TRBD1 (5 bases). Trimming shortened V by 1 base and J by 5 bases, and 12 bases separated the two germline ends. The CDR3 is 14 residues long. The germline V gene encodes CDR1 LGHNT and CDR2 FRNRAP.

This clone appeared a single time. The chain has TRBV6-5 and TRBJ1-3; D not resolved. Trimming removed 10 bases at V and 6 bases at J, with 16 bases between. CDR1 and CDR2 (germline): MNHEY, SVGAGI. The CDR3 loop spans 13 amino acids. This CDR3 reads CAISAGRTNTIYF. As DNA, the CDR3 is TGTGCCATCAGCGCCGGGAGGACAAACACCATATATTTT.

The CDR3 reads CASSAAGNQPQHF. In DNA form, the CDR3 reads TGCGCCAGCAGTGCGGCGGGCAATCAGCCCCAGCATTTT. V is TRBV10-1 and J is TRBJ1-5; no firm D call. The CDR3 is made up of 13 amino acids. The V end lost 4 bases, the J end lost 2 bases, and 6 bases lay between the germline ends. Germline loops: CDR1 WNHNN, CDR2 SYGVQD (reference sequence).

The rearrangement uses TRBV7-2 and TRBJ1-1; 9 bases agree with TRBD1. CDR3 size: 15 residues. J was trimmed by 1 base and V by 2 bases; bases with no gene match: 2. CDR1 and CDR2 from the germline V gene are SGHTA and FQGNSA. CDR3 DNA sequence: TGTGCCAGCAGCTTAAGGACAGGGGAGAACACTGAAGCTTTCTTT. Its translation: CASSLRTGENTEAFF.

J is TRBJ2-7 and V is TRBV5-1; 8 bases fit TRBD1. J lost 6 bases, V lost 6 bases, and 14 bases had no gene match. Looked up from germline, CDR1 is SGHRS and CDR2 is YFSETQ. CDR3 size: 15 residues. CDR3 bases: TGCGCCAGCACCCCTGGCTCGGACAGGGTAGGCGAGCAGTACTTC. Translating it yields CASTPGSDRVGEQYF.

The chain combines TRBV5-6 with TRBJ2-2; D uncertain. V gave up 0 bases and J gave up 3 bases, with 9 bases separating them. The V gene's germline CDR1 is SGHDT and CDR2 YYEEEE. This CDR3 has 15 residues. The CDR3 DNA is TGTGCCAGCAGCTTGGGGCAGGCCCACACCGGGGAGCTGTTTTTT. As protein: CASSLGQAHTGELFF.

This clone was recorded only once. This chain connects TRBV5-5 to TRBJ1-1, with D tentatively TRBD1 (5 bases). Germline loops: CDR1 SGHKS, CDR2 YYEKEE (reference sequence). This CDR3 comprises 13 residues. V lost 4 bases to trimming and J lost 2 bases, with 9 bases between them. As DNA, the CDR3 is TGTGCCAGCAGCACGACAGCTAACACTGAAGCTTTCTTT. Translated, it gives CASSTTANTEAFF.

This clone was recorded a few times. The rearrangement joins TRBV19 to TRBJ2-7, with TRBD1 matching 9 bases. J gave up 4 bases and V 6 bases, and 7 bases lay outside the gene matches. From germline, CDR1 is LNHDA and CDR2 SQIVND (reference sequence). The CDR3 has 14 residues. The CDR3: CASSPRDRVYEQYF. The CDR3 DNA is TGTGCCAGTAGCCCCCGGGACAGGGTTTACGAGCAGTACTTC. Together with reference TRBV19 and TRBJ2-7, the CDR3 gives the full variable domain: DGGITQSPKYLFRKEGQNVTLSCEQNLNHDAMYWYRQDPGQGLRLIYYSQIVNDFQKGDIAEGYSVSREKKESFPLTVTSAQKNPTAFYLCASSPRDRVYEQYFGPGTRLTVT.

This clone was recorded once. The CDR3 loop reads CASSSNRGKETQYF. CDR3 coding DNA: TGTGCCAGCAGCTCCAACAGAGGGAAAGAGACCCAGTACTTC. The V call is TRBV7-8, the J call TRBJ2-5; weak D call: TRBD2 (5 bases). V lost 4 bases, J lost 3 bases, and 12 bases lay in between. This CDR3 region has 14 residues. The V gene's germline CDR1 is SGHVS and CDR2 FQNEAQ. The full variable domain, with the rest looked up from reference TRBV7-8 and TRBJ2-5, is GAGVSQSPRYKVAKRGQDVALRCDPISGHVSLFWYQQALGQGPEFLTYFQNEAQLDKSGLPSDRFFAERPEGSVSTLKIQRTQQEDSAVYLCASSSNRGKETQYFGPGTRLLVL.

The chain combines TRBV7-9 with TRBJ1-2; 10 nucleotides align to TRBD1. V dropped 4 bases and J dropped 3; count of bases not matched to a gene: 8. The CDR3 consists of 16 residues. Germline values: CDR1 SEHNR, CDR2 FQNEAQ (reference sequence). CDR3 bases: TGTGCCAGCAGCTCGGGGGCCGGGACAGGGGACTATGGCTACACCTTC. Translated, it gives CASSSGAGTGDYGYTF.

The V gene is TRBV7-2, the J gene TRBJ2-1; the D gene is possibly TRBD2 (5 bases). Trimming took 5 bases from V and 1 from J, leaving 15 bases between them. The CDR3 runs to 16 residues. In germline, CDR1 is SGHTA, CDR2 FQGNSA. Written as DNA, the CDR3 is TGTGCCAGCAGCGACGAGGGCGCCAGGTCCTACAATGAGCAGTTCTTC. It yields the protein CASSDEGARSYNEQFF.

The V gene is TRBV6-4, the J gene TRBJ2-7; maybe TRBD1 (6 bases). V lost 6 bases and J 0 bases, leaving 18 bases between the germline ends. Germline V CDR1 and CDR2: MRHNA, SNTAGT. The CDR3 spans 16 residues. CDR3 in DNA: TGTGCCAGCAGGGCCGGACAGATCTTCAGCTCCTACGAGCAGTACTTC. Residues: CASRAGQIFSSYEQYF.

The chain recombines TRBV6-1 with TRBJ2-3, with D perhaps TRBD1 (5 bases). The ends were cut back, 6 bases at V and 2 bases at J, with 12 bases in the middle. Germline V gene sequence: CDR1 MNHNS, CDR2 SASEGT. The CDR3 runs 14 residues. The CDR3 nucleotides read TGTGCCAGCAGGATGGCAGGGCCCACAGATACGCAGTATTTT. It yields the protein CASRMAGPTDTQYF.

This clone occurred a few times. The genes are TRBV11-2 and TRBJ2-7, with D perhaps TRBD1 (6 bases). V lost 0 bases and J lost 13, with 16 bases in between. This CDR3 has 13 amino acids. CDR1 is SGHAT, CDR2 FQNNGV, per germline. In nucleotides, the CDR3 is TGTGCCAGCAGCTTAGATCGGACAGTCCACAGCTACTTC. Its protein product is CASSLDRTVHSYF.

V is TRBV18 and J is TRBJ2-3; perhaps TRBD1 as D (5 bases). The ends were cut back, 6 bases at V and 4 bases at J, with 11 bases in the middle. The CDR3 is 13 amino acids. From germline, CDR1 is KGHSH and CDR2 LQKENI. CDR3 bases: TGTGCCAGCTCTCTCCGGACATCAGATACGCAGTATTTT. It translates to CASSLRTSDTQYF.

The chain couples TRBV7-9 to TRBJ2-5; TRBD2 agrees at 9 bases. The germline CDR1 and CDR2 sequences are SEHNR and FQNEAQ (reference sequence). The CDR3 has 14 amino acids. The J segment lost 4 bases and the V segment lost 3 bases, leaving 3 bases of the junction unmatched. CDR3 protein: CASSLALAGETQYF. CDR3 DNA: TGTGCCAGCAGCTTGGCACTAGCGGGAGAGACCCAGTACTTC.

The chain joins TRBV29-1 to TRBJ1-3; perhaps TRBD1 as D (6 bases). The V and J ends lost 4 bases and 1 base respectively, with 17 bases between them. CDR1 is SQVTM and CDR2 is ANQGSEA in the germline V gene. The CDR3 loop spans 16 amino acids. The CDR3 coding sequence is TGCAGCGTTGTGGGGGCCAGCCTGGGTTCTGGAAACACCATATATTTT. Protein product: CSVVGASLGSGNTIYF.

The chain carries TRBV5-1 and TRBJ1-4, with TRBD1 as a possible D gene (6 bases). Germline V lookup: CDR1 SGHRS, CDR2 YFSETQ. Trimming removed 1 base at V and 14 bases at J, with 15 bases between. The CDR3 covers 13 residues. The DNA for the CDR3 is TGCGCCAGCAGCTTGAACAGAGCGCAGGGGCTGTTTTTT. Residues: CASSLNRAQGLFF. The whole variable domain, remainder taken from reference TRBV5-1 and TRBJ1-4, is KAGVTQTPRYLIKTRGQQVTLSCSPISGHRSVSWYQQTPGQGLQFLFEYFSETQRNKGNFPGRFSGRQFSNSRSEMNVSTLELGDSALYLCASSLNRAQGLFFGSGTQLSVL.